The T cell receptor (beta chain) under discussion was sequenced for a study of OX40 agonist ivuxolimab in advanced cancers. Concerning the study at large: The costimulatory receptor OX40 (CD134) was targeted by ivuxolimab, a fully human IgG2 agonistic monoclonal antibody. In the dose-escalation cohort, 82.7% of patients were male, and the mean age was roughly 60 years, with a range of about 23 to 90. Patients were allowed to have had prior anti-PD-1, anti-PD-L1 or anti-CTLA-4 therapy, and around two fifths of the dose-escalation patients had been treated with checkpoint inhibitors. Partial responses occurred in three dose-escalation patients, of whom one had hepatocellular carcinoma and two had cutaneous melanoma. Intravenous ivuxolimab was administered to patients every 2 weeks at six dose levels: 0.01, 0.1, 0.3, 1.5, 3 and 10 mg/kg. Peripheral TCRbeta sequencing was intended to test whether TCR sequence diversity was altered and clonal T-cell expansion was caused by ivuxolimab. Among the 50 to 55 dose-escalation patients, roughly 20 had hepatocellular carcinoma, approximately 15 melanoma, 9 renal cell carcinoma and 9 head and neck cancer. The paper covers the monotherapy dose-escalation part of the phase I ivuxolimab trial, which included N = 52 patients.

Patients with a history of autoimmune disease or receiving systemic immunosuppression were excluded from the trial. Peripheral blood for TCR sequencing was collected from all dose cohorts at baseline, on cycle 4 day 1, and on cycle 7 day 1. The samples were drawn from a first-in-human, open-label, multicenter phase I dose-escalation trial of ivuxolimab. Adults with locally advanced or metastatic melanoma, renal cell, hepatocellular, or head and neck squamous cell carcinoma were enrolled in the trial. Before TCR sequencing, CD4+ T cells and CD8+ T cells were sorted from peripheral blood as separate populations. As to this clone: The antigen this receptor binds is unknown. One base away there is no much larger clone; base qualities are not given.

Trimming takes 3 bases off V and 3 bases off J; junction bases not matched to a gene: 3. Its CDR3 holds 15 amino acids, cysteine through phenylalanine. Kept here is only the CDR3 DNA, which spans 45 bases and is read in frame from base 1. According to the germline V gene, CDR1 reads MDHEN and CDR2 reads SYDVKM. For sequencing of the TCRbeta CDR3 region, genomic DNA was extracted from the sorted cells. The immunoSEQ Assay was used for sequencing of TCRbeta CDR3 regions. Here the immuneACCESS table is served through TCRdb, limited to in-frame sequences with V and J called. Missing clones are a known gap in these copies; in checked studies unresolved V genes cover under half, and the rest lacks a known reason. The table for this sample lists some 86,000 clones; about 89% of them were counted only once. 8.7% of the sample belongs to the ten largest clones. Paper-wide results and their limitations: Antigen specificity was not determined for the clonally expanded peripheral T cells. Low levels of normalized T-cell clonal expansion were also seen in some patients who did not respond. At doses of 0.1 to 3.0 mg/kg, clonal expansion of both CD4+ and CD8+ T cells in blood was seen between baseline and week 6. After ivuxolimab, more expanded clones were found on average in CD8+ T cells than in CD4+ T cells. In partial responders in the 0.1-3.0 mg/kg groups, normalized peripheral clonal expansion was found to be among the lowest, especially among CD8+ T cells.

The chain links TRBV28 with TRBJ1-2; 11 middle bases align to TRBD1. The source is an adult with an advanced solid tumor such as melanoma, head and neck, liver or kidney cancer. The source material was CD4+ or CD8+ T cells sorted from blood, sampled in a trial of the OX40 agonist ivuxolimab. The encoded CDR3 is CASSFSGQGDYGYTF. The nucleotide sequence reads as follows: TGTGCCAGCAGTTTTTCGGGACAGGGGGACTATGGCTACACCTTC.